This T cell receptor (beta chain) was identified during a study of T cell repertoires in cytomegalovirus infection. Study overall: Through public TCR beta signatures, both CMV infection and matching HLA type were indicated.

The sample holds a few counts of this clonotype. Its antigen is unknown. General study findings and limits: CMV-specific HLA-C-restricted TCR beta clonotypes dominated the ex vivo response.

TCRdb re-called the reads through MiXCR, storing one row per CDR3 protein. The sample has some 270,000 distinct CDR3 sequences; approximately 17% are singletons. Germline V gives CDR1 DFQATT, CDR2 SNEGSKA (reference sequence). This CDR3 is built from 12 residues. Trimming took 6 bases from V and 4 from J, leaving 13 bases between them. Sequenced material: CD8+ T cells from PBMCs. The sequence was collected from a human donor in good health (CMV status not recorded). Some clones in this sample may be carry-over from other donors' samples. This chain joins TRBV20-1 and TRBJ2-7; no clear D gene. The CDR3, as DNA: TGCAGTGCCTCTAAGGGTCTTTACGAGCAGTACTTC. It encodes CSASKGLYEQYF.